The clone carrying this T cell receptor (beta chain) was seen a few times. Unmatched junction bases numbered 12, after V lost 5 bases and J lost 10 bases. The V gene's germline CDR1 is GTSNPN and CDR2 SVGIG (reference sequence). CDR3 length: 13 amino acids. PCR was performed a second time for roughly 7 to 11 cycles using a sample-barcoded 5' primer and a J-beta primer mix. TCRdb ran MiXCR on the 5' RACE reads and lists one entry per CDR3 protein. The data contain approximately 800,000 distinct CDR3 sequences, approximately 24% of them singletons. These data belong to a study of blood T cells in healthy people across ages. These data were also filed under a second study, of T cells of mothers and their children.

The TCR comes from a boy aged 5-17 years in good health. The sample comprised blood. This chain uses TRBV30 with TRBJ1-1, with TRBD1 matching over 8 bases. The CDR3 loop reads CAWRTGSTRGAFF. The CDR3 DNA follows: TGTGCCTGGCGGACAGGGTCCACCCGGGGAGCTTTCTTT.